Presented here are 20 T cell receptor beta chains from one specimen sequenced in a study of shared clonotypes between healthy human individuals. It was CD45RO-negative cells, positively selected for CCR7, that made up naive CD8 cells, with terminally differentiated effector memory CD45RA+ cells excluded. This table comes from immunoSEQ multiplex PCR, and its TCRdb copy is limited to in-frame clones, with some not included. This table holds over 2 million clones, less than 95% found once. The sequenced sample consisted of naive CD8+ T cells sorted from blood. The receptors stem from a man younger than 35 in good health.

This chain uses TRBV9 with TRBJ2-1, with 7 bases identical to TRBD1. CDR1 and CDR2 (germline): SGDLS, YYNGEE. The CDR3 is 15 residues long. J was trimmed by 3 bases and V by 4 bases; bases with no gene match: 7. The CDR3 DNA reads as TGTGCCAGCAGCCCCGGGACAGACCTCTACAATGAGCAGTTCTTC. Translated: CASSPGTDLYNEQFF.

The chain recombines TRBV18 with TRBJ2-7, with a tentative D call TRBD1 (6 bases). The V and J ends lost 1 base and 3 bases respectively, with 10 bases between them. The length of the CDR3 is 14 residues. The V gene's germline CDR1 is KGHSH and CDR2 LQKENI. For the CDR3, the DNA is TGTGCCAGCTCACCACTGACAGGATACTACGAGCAGTACTTC. Amino acids: CASSPLTGYYEQYF.

This rearrangement joins TRBV4-1 to TRBJ2-1; no clear D. The V gene's germline CDR1 is MGHRA and CDR2 YSYEKL. V shed 5 bases and J shed 4 bases, with 12 bases lying between them. The CDR3 spans 14 residues. The CDR3: CASSARTVYNEQFF. CDR3 DNA: TGCGCCAGCAGCGCGAGGACGGTTTACAATGAGCAGTTCTTC.

The chain carries TRBV9 and TRBJ2-1; maybe TRBD2 (6 bases). The V gene lost 4 bases and the J gene lost 4 bases, with 15 bases spanning the gap. Germline lookup yields CDR1 SGDLS and CDR2 YYNGEE. This CDR3 contains 15 residues. In DNA form, the CDR3 reads TGTGCCAGCAGCCCAGGGACTTCCCTGTACAATGAGCAGTTCTTC. Translating it yields CASSPGTSLYNEQFF.

In this sample, this clone turned up a few times. V is TRBV30 and J is TRBJ1-1; D gene uncertain. V lost 8 bases and J lost 0, with 10 bases in between. The CDR3 consists of 12 residues. Germline V gene data show CDR1 as GTSNPN and CDR2 as SVGIG (reference sequence). The CDR3 sequence: CAVDALNTEAFF. DNA of the CDR3: TGTGCCGTGGACGCTTTGAACACTGAAGCTTTCTTT.

This clone was detected once. This sequence joins TRBV29-1 and TRBJ2-1, with D unclear. CDR3 length: 14 residues. V lost 3 bases and J lost 4, with 13 bases in between. Germline lookup yields CDR1 SQVTM and CDR2 ANQGSEA. The CDR3 loop is CSVEFASRYNEQFF. DNA for the CDR3: TGCAGCGTTGAGTTTGCTAGTAGGTACAATGAGCAGTTCTTC.

The chain uses TRBV28 and TRBJ2-1; TRBD2 agrees at 11 bases. There are 15 residues in the CDR3. Trimming took 7 bases from V and 8 from J; bases not matched to a gene: 10. Germline CDR1 is MDHEN and CDR2 is SYDVKM. CDR3 protein: CASTLVSGGDDEQFF. The CDR3 region has the DNA TGTGCCAGCACCCTGGTTAGCGGGGGGGATGATGAGCAGTTCTTC.

A note on this clone: The same CDR3 arises from other DNA sequences in this sample as well. This chain joins TRBV29-1 and TRBJ1-2; D gene uncertain. V lost 6 bases and J lost 0, with 5 bases in between. The CDR3 has 11 residues. Germline V lookup: CDR1 SQVTM, CDR2 ANQGSEA. CDR3 in DNA: TGCAGCGTCGGATCTAACTATGGCTACACCTTC. Protein product: CSVGSNYGYTF. The complete variable domain, with remaining parts taken from reference TRBV29-1 and TRBJ1-2, reads SAVISQKPSRDICQRGTSLTIQCQVDSQVTMMFWYRQQPGQSLTLIATANQGSEATYESGFVIDKFPISRPNLTFSTLTVSNMSPEDSSIYLCSVGSNYGYTFGSGTRLTVV.

The rearrangement uses TRBV4-1 and TRBJ2-7; D possibly uses TRBD1 or TRBD2 (6 bases each). Germline CDR1 MGHRA, CDR2 YSYEKL. CDR3 length: 17 amino acids. Trimming removed 1 base from V and 5 bases from J, with 21 bases in between. The CDR3, as DNA: TGCGCCAGCAGCCAAGTATCGGTCGGGCAGGGGAGGAACGAGCAGTACTTC. It is translated as CASSQVSVGQGRNEQYF.

The J gene is TRBJ2-7, the V gene TRBV30; D might be TRBD1 (7 bases). V shed 3 bases and J shed 3 bases, with 18 bases lying between them. The CDR3 spans 15 residues. Germline CDR1 and CDR2: GTSNPN and SVGIG (reference sequence). The CDR3, as DNA: TGTGCCTGGAGAGGAGGGACAGTTGGAATCTACGAGCAGTACTTC. Its translation: CAWRGGTVGIYEQYF.

V is TRBV10-1 and J is TRBJ2-7, with 8 bases identical to TRBD2. Trimming cost V 7 bases and J 2 bases; bases outside gene matches: 19. Germline V gives CDR1 WNHNN, CDR2 SYGVQD (reference sequence). There are 18 residues in the CDR3. The CDR3 DNA sequence: TGCGCCAGCATCATCGGGAAGGTGAGCGGGAGTAAGGCCTACGAGCAGTACTTC. Translation: CASIIGKVSGSKAYEQYF.

The chain links TRBV29-1 to TRBJ1-2; tentative D call: TRBD1 (5 bases). Deletions cut 6 bases from V and 2 bases from J, with 16 bases between. This CDR3 has 14 residues. Per germline, CDR1 SQVTM and CDR2 ANQGSEA. The CDR3 nucleotides read TGCAGCGTGCCTGGGACGTCTGCGAACTATGGCTACACCTTC. The encoded protein is CSVPGTSANYGYTF.

Worth noting for this clone: The identical CDR3 is also encoded by other nucleotide sequences in the sample. This chain connects TRBV6-1 to TRBJ2-7; possible D gene TRBD1, 6 bases. The CDR3 has 13 amino acids. Trimming removed 4 bases from V and 1 base from J, with 8 bases in between. Germline V gene data show CDR1 as MNHNS and CDR2 as SASEGT. This chain's CDR3 is CASSAGQSYEQYF. The CDR3 DNA sequence: TGTGCCAGCAGTGCCGGACAGTCCTACGAGCAGTACTTC.

About this clone itself: Other DNA sequences in the sample encode the same CDR3. V and J are TRBV7-9 and TRBJ2-5; D may be TRBD2 (5 bases). V dropped 3 bases and J dropped 4 bases, with 12 bases sitting between them. The length of the CDR3 is 14 residues. Germline CDR1 and CDR2: SEHNR and FQNEAQ (reference sequence). This CDR3 is CASSFSGSGETQYF. In DNA, the CDR3 is TGTGCCAGCAGCTTCTCGGGGTCCGGAGAGACCCAGTACTTC.

Remarks on this clone: Other DNA sequences from this sample encode an identical CDR3 as well. The rearrangement links TRBV19 to TRBJ2-7; 8 bases align to TRBD1. This CDR3 is 13 amino acids long. CDR1 and CDR2 from the germline V gene are LNHDA and SQIVND (reference sequence). V lost 3 bases and J lost 3; bases outside the gene matches: 1. This CDR3 is CASSIDRGYEQYF. CDR3 sequence (DNA): TGTGCCAGTAGTATTGACAGGGGCTACGAGCAGTACTTC.

This clone came up once. The CDR3 loop reads CASSVRRAEQYF. CDR3 in DNA: TGTGCCAGCAGCGTGCGGCGAGCCGAGCAGTACTTC. J is TRBJ2-7 and V is TRBV7-9, with no clear D. Germline lookup yields CDR1 SEHNR and CDR2 FQNEAQ (reference sequence). CDR3 size: 12 residues. V was pared by 5 bases and J by 6 bases, with 11 bases between. The whole variable domain, filled in from reference TRBV7-9 and TRBJ2-7, reads DTGVSQNPRHKITKRGQNVTFRCDPISEHNRLYWYRQTLGQGPEFLTYFQNEAQLEKSRLLSDRFSAERPKGSFSTLEIQRTEQGDSAMYLCASSVRRAEQYFGPGTRLTVT.

This clone was detected once. J is TRBJ1-2 and V is TRBV9; TRBD1 is a possible D gene (5 bases). This CDR3 region has 13 residues. Trimming took off 0 bases at V and 7 bases at J, with 10 bases between the two ends. CDR1 and CDR2 from the germline V gene are SGDLS and YYNGEE. For the CDR3, the DNA is TGTGCCAGCAGCGTAGGTGAGGGGTTTGGCTACACCTTC. Encoded protein: CASSVGEGFGYTF.

Turning to this clone: A junction end diverges from the germline sequence, so it may reflect a read error. V and J are TRBV7-7 and TRBJ2-7; 7 bases fit TRBD1. CDR3 length equals 14 residues. Germline-derived CDR1 and CDR2 are SSHAT and FNYEAQ (reference sequence). The CDR3, as DNA: TGTGCTAGCAGCTCAGGAAGGGACAGCTACGAGCAGTACTTC. Protein: CASSSGRDSYEQYF.

This clone has more than one count but fewer than ten. J is TRBJ1-6 and V is TRBV13; D remains ambiguous. CDR1 is PRHDT, CDR2 FYEKMQ, per germline (reference sequence). The CDR3 totals 14 residues. The germline V and J ends were trimmed by 5 bases and 6 bases, with 11 bases remaining between them. The CDR3 loop is CASSLRTGNSPLHF. Written as DNA, the CDR3 is TGTGCCAGCAGCCTCCGGACCGGTAATTCACCCCTCCACTTT. Looking up the rest from reference TRBV13 and TRBJ1-6 gives the full variable domain: AAGVIQSPRHLIKEKRETATLKCYPIPRHDTVYWYQQGPGQDPQFLISFYEKMQSDKGSIPDRFSAQQFSDYHSELNMSSLELGDSALYFCASSLRTGNSPLHFGNGTRLTVT.

The chain links TRBV7-9 to TRBJ2-5; D perhaps matches TRBD2 (6 bases). The CDR3 consists of 13 residues. In germline, CDR1 is SEHNR, CDR2 FQNEAQ (reference sequence). V was cut by 4 bases and J by 2 bases, with 8 bases left in between. For the CDR3, the DNA is TGTGCCAGCAGCTCTGCGGGGCAAGAGACCCAGTACTTC. It yields the protein CASSSAGQETQYF.